The present T cell receptor (beta chain) was sequenced within a study of sequential checkpoint blockade in melanoma. Trimming left V 7 bases short and J 3 bases short, with 21 bases between. This CDR3 is built from 16 residues. Germline values: CDR1 SGHRS, CDR2 YFSETQ. Treatment noted: randomized to nivolumab then ipilimumab (arm A) or the reverse (arm B). The protocol was immunoSEQ multiplex PCR, while the TCRdb copy is restricted to in-frame clones and leaves out a portion. This sample has around 16,000 clones, with 77% found just once. Here the sequenced sample was CD8+ T cells sorted from blood (inferred from file names), taken from a patient given nivolumab and ipilimumab in sequence. This receptor was identified in a human donor with melanoma. This chain connects TRBV5-1 to TRBJ2-3, with D possibly being TRBD1 (6 bases). CDR3 nucleotide sequence: TGCGCCAGCTCGCCCGAAAACAGGGATTCAACAGATACGCAGTATTTT. It translates to CASSPENRDSTDTQYF.